This entry concerns a single T cell receptor (beta chain). Its antigen is still unknown. The data stem from a study of T cells after yellow fever vaccination. As for the study in general: The fractions with low cell numbers were processed using SMART-Seq v4 Ultra Low Input.

Each CDR3 protein gets one entry after TCRdb re-called the 5' RACE reads with MiXCR. This sample has approximately 300,000 distinct CDR3 sequences, with 8.5% to 9% found just once. Germline V lookup: CDR1 MNHNS, CDR2 SASEGT. V was trimmed by 7 bases and J by 1 base, leaving 18 bases between them. The CDR3 totals 16 residues. Overall study findings and caveats: The CD4 and CD8 compartments had a small share of their clonotypes in common. Reappearing after the booster were most of the clones from primary vaccination (less than 97% CD4, 70% to 90% CD8).

The sample here was PBMCs, taken on the day of the first yellow fever vaccination. The source of this sequence is a man between 18 and 35 years old who received the YFV17D yellow fever vaccine. V is TRBV6-1 and J is TRBJ2-3; tentatively, D is TRBD2 (6 bases). This chain's CDR3 is CASTDGASERTDTQYF. In DNA, the CDR3 is TGTGCCAGCACCGACGGGGCTAGCGAGCGCACAGATACGCAGTATTTT.